The 17 T cell receptor beta chains in this list originate from one sample, sequenced in a study of radiation and T cells in renal cell carcinoma. Time point denoted: blood 4 weeks post-SBRT, at nephrectomy. Noted treatment: 15 Gy SBRT to primary tumor, nephrectomy 4 weeks later. Clones were sequenced by immunoSEQ multiplex PCR, and TCRdb holds only the in-frame ones, with some missing. The profile covers fewer than 200,000 clones, with roughly 90% appearing a single time and approximately 11% taken by the ten largest. The source material was blood, sampled from a patient whose treatment included radiotherapy and nephrectomy. Receptor source: a woman aged 50 to 60 with renal cell carcinoma.

This clone was observed a single time. This sequence joins TRBV9 and TRBJ2-2, with D unresolved. In germline, CDR1 is SGDLS, CDR2 YYNGEE. The CDR3 spans 16 residues. Trimming removed 2 bases at V and 0 bases at J, with 11 bases between. The CDR3: CASSVTDRTNTGELFF. The CDR3 bases are TGTGCCAGCAGCGTGACGGATCGTACGAACACCGGGGAGCTGTTTTTT.

This chain uses TRBV5-4 with TRBJ2-7; D may correspond to TRBD1 or TRBD2 (5 bases each). Trimming took off 0 bases at V and 2 bases at J, with 12 bases between the two ends. The CDR3 is made up of 15 amino acids. Germline values: CDR1 SGHNT, CDR2 YYREEE (reference sequence). CDR3 sequence reads: CASSLAPGPPYEQYF. The CDR3 coding sequence is TGTGCCAGCAGCTTGGCACCGGGACCACCCTACGAGCAGTACTTC.

The chain combines TRBV7-2 with TRBJ1-4; D is ambiguous. The V and J ends lost 0 bases and 7 bases respectively, with 6 bases between them. Germline lookup yields CDR1 SGHTA and CDR2 FQGNSA. The CDR3 consists of 13 residues. The CDR3 DNA sequence: TGTGCCAGCAGCTTAGCCCAGACTGAAAAACTGTTTTTT. Translated: CASSLAQTEKLFF.

The chain joins TRBV5-1 to TRBJ2-1, with 9 bases matching TRBD1. With 5 bases clipped from V and 2 bases from J, the junction kept 5 bases outside the gene matches. The length of the CDR3 is 15 residues. Germline loops: CDR1 SGHRS, CDR2 YFSETQ. In DNA form, the CDR3 reads TGCGCCAGCAGGTCGACAGGGGGAGCCTACAATGAGCAGTTCTTC. As protein: CASRSTGGAYNEQFF. Combining the CDR3 with reference TRBV5-1 and TRBJ2-1 gives the whole variable domain KAGVTQTPRYLIKTRGQQVTLSCSPISGHRSVSWYQQTPGQGLQFLFEYFSETQRNKGNFPGRFSGRQFSNSRSEMNVSTLELGDSALYLCASRSTGGAYNEQFFGPGTRLTVL.

This clone has just one count. This chain joins TRBV7-6 and TRBJ2-2; 13 bases match TRBD2. V dropped 5 bases and J dropped 6; count of bases not matched to a gene: 6. CDR3 length: 16 residues. Per germline, CDR1 SGHVS and CDR2 FNYEAQ. The CDR3 DNA reads as TGTGCCAGCAGCCCCCGCACTAGCGGGGGGGCCGGGGAGCTGTTTTTT. It encodes CASSPRTSGGAGELFF.

The chain joins TRBV19 to TRBJ1-1; D is possibly TRBD1 (5 bases). The CDR3 length is 13 residues. V lost 3 bases to trimming and J lost 4 bases, with 9 bases between them. The germline gives CDR1 LNHDA, CDR2 SQIVND (reference sequence). The CDR3 coding sequence is TGTGCCAGTAGTATGGGGGAGCGCACTGAAGCTTTCTTT. This codes for CASSMGERTEAFF.

The chain has TRBV27 and TRBJ2-7, with D perhaps matching TRBD1 or TRBD2 (5 bases each). CDR3 length: 12 amino acids. Germline-derived CDR1 and CDR2 are MNHEY and SMNVEV (reference sequence). V lost 1 base and J 7 bases, leaving 8 bases between the germline ends. The CDR3 region is CASSLWGKEQYF. The DNA for the CDR3 is TGTGCCAGCAGTTTATGGGGGAAAGAGCAGTACTTC.

The chain links TRBV19 to TRBJ1-2; 9 bases agree with TRBD1. Trimming removed 3 bases from V and 0 bases from J; junction bases left unmatched: 8. The germline V gene encodes CDR1 LNHDA and CDR2 SQIVND (reference sequence). The CDR3 length is 17 residues. CDR3 in DNA: TGTGCCAGTAGTATCCTGGACAGGGGCGTTGCTAACTATGGCTACACCTTC. The encoded protein is CASSILDRGVANYGYTF.

J is TRBJ2-7 and V is TRBV11-2; D is possibly TRBD2 (6 bases). Germline V gene sequence: CDR1 SGHAT, CDR2 FQNNGV. The V end was cut by 4 bases, the J end by 2 bases, with 15 bases between. The CDR3 extends over 15 amino acids. CDR3 amino acids: CASSSTGTGAYEQYF. The DNA of the CDR3 is TGTGCCAGCAGCTCCACCGGGACGGGAGCCTACGAGCAGTACTTC.

J is TRBJ1-5 and V is TRBV5-6; TRBD1 aligns across 8 bases. From germline, CDR1 is SGHDT and CDR2 YYEEEE. The CDR3 consists of 17 residues. V lost 3 bases and J lost 1; bases outside the gene matches: 9. The CDR3 loop is CASSYRGARVSNQPQHF. The CDR3 bases are TGTGCCAGCAGCTACAGGGGGGCCCGTGTGAGCAATCAGCCCCAGCATTTT.

The CDR3 nucleotides read TGTGCCAGTAGTGACAGGGGACGAAGTGAAAAACTGTTTTTT. Amino acids: CASSDRGRSEKLFF. The rearrangement links TRBV19 to TRBJ1-4; 8 bases map to TRBD1. Trimming took 5 bases from V and 7 from J; bases not matched to a gene: 6. Germline V CDR1 and CDR2: LNHDA, SQIVND (reference sequence). This CDR3 region has 14 residues.

The chain couples TRBV6-5 to TRBJ2-7; 10 bases are a match to TRBD1. The CDR3 has 14 residues. Per the germline V gene, CDR1 is MNHEY and CDR2 is SVGAGI. V was pared by 10 bases and J by 6 bases, with 12 bases of the junction left unmatched. CDR3 nucleotides: TGTGCCATCAGCGTAGGGGACAGGGGAGCCGAGCAGTACTTC. Translated, it gives CAISVGDRGAEQYF.

The chain links TRBV19 to TRBJ1-5, with 10 bases lining up with TRBD1. The CDR3 spans 14 residues. CDR1 LNHDA and CDR2 SQIVND come from the germline V gene (reference sequence). V lost 8 bases to trimming and J lost 6 bases; unmatched junction nucleotides: 7. The chain's CDR3 is CASYQTGGSQPQHF. DNA for the CDR3: TGTGCCAGTTACCAGACAGGGGGCAGTCAGCCCCAGCATTTT.

V usage is TRBV5-1 and J usage is TRBJ1-2, with TRBD1 identical over 9 bases. Germline values: CDR1 SGHRS, CDR2 YFSETQ. CDR3 size: 16 residues. Unmatched junction bases numbered 11, after V lost 0 bases and J lost 8 bases. The CDR3 nucleotides are TGCGCCAGCAGCTTGGTCGGACAGGGGAAGCTTGGCGGCTACACCTTC. As protein: CASSLVGQGKLGGYTF.

This chain links TRBV4-2 with TRBJ1-1; weak D call: TRBD1 (5 bases). V was pared by 5 bases and J by 4 bases, with 20 bases between. The CDR3 has 16 amino acids. The V gene's germline CDR1 is LGHNA and CDR2 YNFKEQ. CDR3 residues: CASSNGGWGEGTEAFF. CDR3 nucleotide sequence: TGTGCCAGCAGCAATGGGGGGTGGGGAGAGGGCACTGAAGCTTTCTTT.

The V and J genes are TRBV6-1 and TRBJ1-6; perhaps TRBD1 as D (5 bases). CDR1 is MNHNS and CDR2 is SASEGT in the germline V gene. The V end lost 0 bases, the J end lost 7 bases, and 13 bases lay between the germline ends. CDR3 length: 16 residues. The CDR3 DNA sequence: TGTGCCAGCAGTGAAGCCGGGACGGGTCCGAATTCACCCCTCCACTTT. Translating gives CASSEAGTGPNSPLHF.

The genes are TRBV6-6 and TRBJ2-7; 9 nucleotides match TRBD1. This CDR3 has 13 amino acids. J lost 6 bases, V lost 0 bases, and 0 bases had no gene match. Germline CDR1 is MNHNY and CDR2 is SVGAGI (reference sequence). The CDR3 DNA reads as TGTGCCAGCAGTTACTCGACAGGGGGCGAGCAGTACTTC. Amino acid sequence: CASSYSTGGEQYF.